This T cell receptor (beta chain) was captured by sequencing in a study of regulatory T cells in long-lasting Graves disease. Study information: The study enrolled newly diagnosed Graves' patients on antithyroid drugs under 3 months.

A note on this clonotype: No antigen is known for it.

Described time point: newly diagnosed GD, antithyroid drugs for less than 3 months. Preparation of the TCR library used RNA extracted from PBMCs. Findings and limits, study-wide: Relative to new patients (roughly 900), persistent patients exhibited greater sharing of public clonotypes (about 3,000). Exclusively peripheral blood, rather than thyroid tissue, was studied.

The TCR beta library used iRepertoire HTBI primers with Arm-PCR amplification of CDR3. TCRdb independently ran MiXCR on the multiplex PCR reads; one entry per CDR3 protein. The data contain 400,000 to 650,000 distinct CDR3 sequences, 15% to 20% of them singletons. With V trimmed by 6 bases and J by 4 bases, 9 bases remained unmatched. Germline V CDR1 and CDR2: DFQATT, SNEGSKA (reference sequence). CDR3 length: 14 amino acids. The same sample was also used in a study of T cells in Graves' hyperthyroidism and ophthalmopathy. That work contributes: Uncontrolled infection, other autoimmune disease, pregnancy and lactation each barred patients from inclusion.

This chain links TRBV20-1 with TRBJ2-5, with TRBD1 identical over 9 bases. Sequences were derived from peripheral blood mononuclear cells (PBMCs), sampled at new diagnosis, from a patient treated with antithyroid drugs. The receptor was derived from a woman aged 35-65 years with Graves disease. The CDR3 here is CSATPGQGGETQYF. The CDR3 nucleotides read TGCAGTGCGACCCCGGGACAGGGCGGAGAGACCCAGTACTTC.